This entry features one T cell receptor (beta chain) sequence. The antigen is undetermined. TCR beta CDR3 regions were amplified from RNA transcripts. Amplification began with first-round RT-PCR using HTBI primers, then second-round multiplex PCR was performed. TCRdb reanalysed the multiplex PCR reads using MiXCR and keeps one entry per CDR3 protein. In the table there are approximately 460,000 distinct CDR3 sequences, around 15% of which are singletons. This entry comes from a study of Graves' ophthalmopathy and Graves' hyperthyroidism. Whole-study results and caveats: Sensitivity reached approximately 88% and specificity approximately 81% for a 13-signature model separating ophthalmopathy from stable hyperthyroidism.

Trimming cost V 3 bases and J 4 bases, with 15 bases left between them. In germline, CDR1 is KGHSH, CDR2 LQKENI. The CDR3 length is 15 residues. Patients with other autoimmune diseases, uncontrolled infections, pregnancy or lactation were excluded. Symptoms, serum thyroxine and TRAb, thyroid ultrasound, and orbital computed tomography formed the diagnostic basis. The PBMCs used were ones drawn from less than 12 ml of fresh peripheral blood. The chain carries TRBV18 and TRBJ1-1, with a possible D match to TRBD1 (5 bases). This TCR was recovered from a woman aged 25-40 years with Graves' ophthalmopathy. The sample was blood. The CDR3, as DNA: TGTGCCAGCTCACCGGAAGGCCTTGGGGGCACTGAAGCTTTCTTT. The encoded protein is CASSPEGLGGTEAFF.